These 22 T cell receptor beta chains were all obtained from the same sample, sequenced in a study of blood T cell repertoires in COVID-19. Sequencing used immunoSEQ multiplex PCR; TCRdb keeps in-frame clones, though not all of them. The sample holds about 360,000 clones; 86% are singletons and the top ten take about 7.1%. Sequencing was carried out using peripheral blood. These receptors all stem from a woman aged 60-75 years with COVID-19, enrolled during active disease.

The rearrangement links TRBV4-1 to TRBJ2-4, with D possibly TRBD2 on 5 matching bases. Germline V gene data show CDR1 as MGHRA and CDR2 as YSYEKL. V lost 3 bases and J lost 3, with 15 bases in between. The CDR3 is 16 amino acids. As DNA, the CDR3 is TGCGCCAGCAGCCATGGGGTGAGAGGGAGCAAAAACATTCAGTACTTC. This gives the protein CASSHGVRGSKNIQYF.

The chain employs TRBV5-1 and TRBJ2-7, with a possible D match to TRBD2 (5 bases). The germline V and J ends were trimmed by 0 bases and 2 bases, with 12 bases remaining between them. Germline CDR1 and CDR2: SGHRS and YFSETQ. This CDR3 has 15 amino acids. The CDR3 loop is CASSLGAGPAYEQYF. The CDR3 DNA is TGCGCCAGCAGCTTGGGGGCGGGTCCCGCCTACGAGCAGTACTTC.

The chain links TRBV9 to TRBJ1-2; D possibly corresponds to TRBD1 (5 bases). Trimming left V 5 bases short and J 3 bases short, with 11 bases between. The CDR3 extends over 13 amino acids. Per germline, CDR1 SGDLS and CDR2 YYNGEE. The CDR3 is CASSPGGHYGYTF. The CDR3 DNA reads as TGTGCCAGCAGTCCGGGGGGACACTATGGCTACACCTTC.

This chain connects TRBV19 to TRBJ2-4, with 9 nucleotides matching TRBD1. This CDR3 is 16 amino acids long. Unmatched junction bases numbered 9, after V lost 3 bases and J lost 6 bases. Germline assignment: CDR1 LNHDA and CDR2 SQIVND (reference sequence). The DNA for the CDR3 is TGTGCCAGTAGTATTCCGGGACAGGGAAAGCGAAACATTCAGTACTTC. As protein: CASSIPGQGKRNIQYF.

The V call is TRBV4-3, the J call TRBJ1-2; 7 nucleotides line up with TRBD1. Losses at the gene ends were 4 bases for V and 7 bases for J; bases not matched to a gene: 12. The germline CDR1 and CDR2 sequences are LGHNA and YSLEER. CDR3 length equals 15 residues. CDR3 loop: CASSRGTGDVGGYTF. The CDR3 DNA is TGCGCCAGCAGCCGGGGAACAGGGGATGTGGGTGGCTACACCTTC.

The rearrangement uses TRBV4-1 and TRBJ1-4; 7 bases match TRBD1. The CDR3 covers 15 residues. Germline trimming cut 4 bases from V and 5 bases from J; bases unmatched to any gene: 7. Germline CDR1 and CDR2: MGHRA and YSYEKL. The CDR3 coding sequence is TGCGCCAGCAGCCCGCGGACAGGCCGAAATGAAAAACTGTTTTTT. It is translated as CASSPRTGRNEKLFF.

The J gene is TRBJ2-5, the V gene TRBV6-4, with D possibly matching TRBD2 (5 bases). V lost 0 bases to trimming and J lost 5 bases, with 10 bases between them. CDR1 is MRHNA and CDR2 is SNTAGT in the germline V gene. The length of the CDR3 is 14 residues. Written as DNA, the CDR3 is TGTGCCAGCAGTGACTCCCCGGGCGGGGAGACCCAGTACTTC. It is translated as CASSDSPGGETQYF.

The chain combines TRBV6-5 with TRBJ1-2; TRBD1 agrees at 7 bases. CDR1 MNHEY and CDR2 SVGAGI come from the germline V gene. V lost 7 bases and J lost 1; bases outside the gene matches: 3. The length of the CDR3 is 13 residues. CDR3 sequence (DNA): TGTGCCAGCAAGGACAGGTATAACTATGGCTACACCTTC. It translates to CASKDRYNYGYTF.

DNA of the CDR3: TGTGCCAGTAGTATCATCGGAGGTTGGGGCTACACCTTC. Residues: CASSIIGGWGYTF. The chain carries TRBV19 and TRBJ1-2, with D hard to call. Germline V gene data show CDR1 as LNHDA and CDR2 as SQIVND (reference sequence). CDR3 size: 13 residues. With 3 bases removed from V and 8 bases from J, the gap between germline ends came to 13 bases.

This clone was seen more than once but under ten times. The rearrangement links TRBV4-1 to TRBJ2-5; no firm D call. The CDR3 runs 17 residues. The germline V gene has CDR1 MGHRA and CDR2 YSYEKL. Trimming removed 3 bases at V and 6 bases at J, with 23 bases between. The CDR3 nucleotides read TGCGCCAGCAGCCATTCTGGCTCTCGCGGCGGTCAGAAGACCCAGTACTTC. This translates into CASSHSGSRGGQKTQYF.

The CDR3 DNA follows: TGTGCCAGCAGCGTCAGCACCATTATCCCGGGACTAGCGGGGGTCGGATACGAGCAGTACTTC. This encodes CASSVSTIIPGLAGVGYEQYF. The gene calls are TRBV9 and TRBJ2-7; 14 nucleotides align to TRBD2. This CDR3 is 21 amino acids long. V lost 2 bases to trimming and J lost 4 bases; unmatched junction nucleotides: 20. Germline values: CDR1 SGDLS, CDR2 YYNGEE.

This clone was seen more than once but under ten times. This chain connects TRBV6-5 to TRBJ1-4; no reliable D call. In germline, CDR1 is MNHEY, CDR2 SVGAGI. This CDR3 spans 13 amino acids. V was pared by 6 bases and J by 10 bases, with 15 bases between. This CDR3 is CASSVGNRGKLFF. The CDR3 coding sequence is TGTGCCAGCAGCGTAGGGAACCGGGGAAAACTGTTTTTT.

The V gene is TRBV9, the J gene TRBJ2-4, with 7 bases matching TRBD2. Trimming took 4 bases from V and 4 from J; bases not matched to a gene: 5. Germline CDR1 is SGDLS and CDR2 is YYNGEE. CDR3 length: 14 amino acids. This chain's CDR3 is CASSLVGGKNIQYF. The CDR3 DNA reads as TGTGCCAGCAGCTTAGTGGGGGGGAAAAACATTCAGTACTTC.

The gene calls are TRBV19 and TRBJ2-7; 9 bases agree with TRBD1. Losses at the gene ends were 3 bases for V and 4 bases for J; bases not matched to a gene: 10. The CDR3 totals 16 residues. Germline CDR1 reads LNHDA; CDR2 reads SQIVND (reference sequence). The CDR3: CASSIFLGQGSYEQYF. For the CDR3, the DNA is TGTGCCAGTAGTATTTTCCTCGGACAGGGGAGTTACGAGCAGTACTTC.

This clone was seen just once. The chain has TRBV5-1 and TRBJ2-5; D perhaps matches TRBD1 (6 bases). The V gene lost 3 bases and the J gene lost 3 bases, with 9 bases spanning the gap. Germline-derived CDR1 and CDR2 are SGHRS and YFSETQ. The CDR3 sequence is 13 residues long. In DNA, the CDR3 is TGCGCCAGCAGCTCAGGGGTAGAAGAGACCCAGTACTTC. Translated, it gives CASSSGVEETQYF.

The V call is TRBV12-3 or TRBV12-4, the J call TRBJ2-1, with TRBD1 as a possible D gene (6 bases). The CDR3 has 11 residues. The V end was cut by 5 bases, the J end by 13 bases, with 12 bases between. The CDR3 reads CASSQGNQQFF. CDR3 nucleotide sequence: TGTGCCAGCAGTCAGGGGAACCAACAGTTCTTC.

The chain is built from TRBV5-1 and TRBJ2-3; D may be TRBD2 (6 bases). CDR3 length equals 14 residues. V lost 3 bases to trimming and J lost 5 bases, with 13 bases between them. The germline gives CDR1 SGHRS, CDR2 YFSETQ. This CDR3 reads CASSWRGLEDTQYF. DNA of the CDR3: TGCGCCAGCAGCTGGAGGGGCTTGGAAGATACGCAGTATTTT.

In its sample, this clone was seen once. The V gene is TRBV5-8, the J gene TRBJ1-5, with D possibly TRBD1 on 6 matching bases. Germline assignment: CDR1 SGHTS and CDR2 YDEGEE. The CDR3 covers 15 residues. V was cut by 0 bases and J by 3 bases, with 10 bases left in between. The CDR3 bases are TGTGCCAGCAGCTTGGATCAGGGGACCAATCAGCCCCAGCATTTT. Its protein is CASSLDQGTNQPQHF.

This chain uses TRBV5-6 with TRBJ2-7; TRBD2 might be the D (5 bases). Trimming removed 4 bases at V and 5 bases at J, with 16 bases between. CDR3 length: 14 amino acids. Germline CDR1 and CDR2: SGHDT and YYEEEE. CDR3: CASSRVGLANEQYF. CDR3 DNA: TGTGCCAGCAGCCGAGTGGGGTTAGCGAACGAGCAGTACTTC.

This chain links TRBV4-1 with TRBJ2-7; 8 bases align to TRBD1. The CDR3 spans 15 residues. Germline trimming cut 1 base from V and 6 bases from J; bases unmatched to any gene: 8. Germline V gene sequence: CDR1 MGHRA, CDR2 YSYEKL. The CDR3 DNA reads as TGCGCCAGCAGCCAAGTTCGAGACAGGGGAGCCGAGCAGTACTTC. It codes for CASSQVRDRGAEQYF.

This chain connects TRBV29-1 to TRBJ2-3; 9 bases are a match to TRBD2. Germline lookup yields CDR1 SQVTM and CDR2 ANQGSEA. J gave up 1 base and V 4 bases, and 3 bases lay outside the gene matches. The CDR3 loop spans 14 amino acids. CDR3 bases: TGCAGCGTTGTAGTAGCGGGGGGCACAGATACGCAGTATTTT. Protein: CSVVVAGGTDTQYF.

The chain joins TRBV3-1 (or the pseudogene TRBV3-2) to TRBJ1-2, with D possibly TRBD1 on 5 matching bases. Germline CDR1 reads LGHDT; CDR2 reads YNNKEL (reference sequence). The ends were cut back, 1 base at V and 4 bases at J, with 10 bases in the middle. This CDR3 is 14 amino acids long. This CDR3 reads CASSQVRGGYGYTF. In DNA form, the CDR3 reads TGTGCCAGCAGCCAAGTGCGGGGGGGCTATGGCTACACCTTC.